Listed here are 29 T cell receptor beta chains from one sample, sequenced in a study of blood T cell repertoires in COVID-19. The data were produced by immunoSEQ multiplex PCR, yet TCRdb's version contains in-frame clones alone and is incomplete. The sample lists more than 90,000 clones; roughly three quarters were seen once. Sequencing was done on a sample of peripheral blood. The receptors stem from a woman older than 75 with acute or convalescent COVID-19.

This chain uses TRBV18 with TRBJ1-5; 7 nucleotides line up with TRBD1. J gave up 6 bases and V 6 bases, and 14 bases lay outside the gene matches. There are 16 residues in the CDR3. Germline assignment: CDR1 KGHSH and CDR2 LQKENI. For the CDR3, the DNA is TGTGCCAGCTCCCCTGACAGGGTTCAAGGGGGTCAGCCCCAGCATTTT. As protein: CASSPDRVQGGQPQHF.

In this sample, this clone turned up a few times. This rearrangement joins TRBV6-5 to TRBJ1-2; D is uncertain. V gave up 4 bases and J gave up 0 bases, with 6 bases separating them. The CDR3 has 13 amino acids. CDR1 is MNHEY, CDR2 SVGAGI, per germline. The CDR3 loop is CASSSGTNYGYTF. The CDR3 bases are TGTGCCAGCAGTTCCGGGACTAACTATGGCTACACCTTC.

The CDR3 sequence: CASSQDPRTEAFF. CDR3 bases: TGTGCCAGCAGCCAAGATCCGAGGACTGAAGCTTTCTTT. The genes are TRBV3-1 (or the pseudogene TRBV3-2) and TRBJ1-1; D uncertain. V was clipped by 0 bases and J by 5 bases, with 7 bases between them. CDR3 length equals 13 residues. Germline loops: CDR1 LGHDT, CDR2 YNNKEL (reference sequence).

This clone showed up just a few times. V is TRBV3-1 (or the pseudogene TRBV3-2) and J is TRBJ1-2, with 9 bases matching TRBD1. Losses at the gene ends were 7 bases for V and 9 bases for J; bases not matched to a gene: 9. CDR1 is LGHDT, CDR2 YNNKEL, per germline (reference sequence). The CDR3 extends over 13 amino acids. In DNA form, the CDR3 reads TGTGCCAGCAACCTCGGGACAGGGTATAGCTACACCTTC. Protein sequence: CASNLGTGYSYTF.

This clone has ten or more counts. The chain recombines TRBV7-3 with TRBJ2-1; 7 nucleotides align to TRBD1. This CDR3 has 13 amino acids. CDR1 SGHTA and CDR2 FQGTGA come from the germline V gene. The J segment lost 8 bases and the V segment lost 2 bases, leaving 3 bases of the junction unmatched. CDR3 nucleotide sequence: TGTGCCAGCAGCTTAGACAGGGAGTATGAGCAGTTCTTC. It codes for CASSLDREYEQFF.

The V gene is TRBV12-3 or TRBV12-4, the J gene TRBJ1-2, with a weak D call TRBD1 (5 bases). CDR3 size: 13 residues. V dropped 6 bases and J dropped 8 bases, with 16 bases sitting between them. The CDR3 sequence is CASSLRVSDGYTF. Written as DNA, the CDR3 is TGTGCCAGCAGCCTCAGGGTATCGGACGGCTACACCTTC.

J is TRBJ2-7 and V is TRBV5-1; TRBD2 matches at 7 bases. V dropped 4 bases and J dropped 2; count of bases not matched to a gene: 6. CDR1 is SGHRS and CDR2 is YFSETQ in the germline V gene. The CDR3 consists of 14 residues. The DNA for the CDR3 is TGCGCCAGCAGCCCGACCGGGACTACCTACGAGCAGTACTTC. Translation gives CASSPTGTTYEQYF. Based on the CDR3 plus reference TRBV5-1 and TRBJ2-7, the full variable domain is KAGVTQTPRYLIKTRGQQVTLSCSPISGHRSVSWYQQTPGQGLQFLFEYFSETQRNKGNFPGRFSGRQFSNSRSEMNVSTLELGDSALYLCASSPTGTTYEQYFGPGTRLTVT.

The chain combines TRBV3-1 (or the pseudogene TRBV3-2) with TRBJ1-5, with unresolved D. Trimming removed 8 bases from V and 3 bases from J, with 20 bases in between. This CDR3 is built from 16 residues. The V gene's germline CDR1 is LGHDT and CDR2 YNNKEL (reference sequence). CDR3 sequence: CASPGVGIEDNQPQHF. In DNA form, the CDR3 reads TGTGCCAGCCCCGGGGTTGGGATAGAGGACAATCAGCCCCAGCATTTT.

For the CDR3, the DNA is TGCGCCAGCAGCTTGGGACAGGGGGCCCGTTGGGGCTACACCTTC. This sequence encodes CASSLGQGARWGYTF. The chain employs TRBV5-1 and TRBJ1-2; 10 nucleotides agree with TRBD1. The J segment lost 8 bases and the V segment lost 0 bases, leaving 7 bases of the junction unmatched. The CDR3 consists of 15 residues. The germline V gene has CDR1 SGHRS and CDR2 YFSETQ.

This rearrangement joins TRBV5-1 to TRBJ1-1; 7 bases map to TRBD1. Germline V gene lookup returns CDR1 SGHRS and CDR2 YFSETQ. J was trimmed by 0 bases and V by 4 bases; bases with no gene match: 9. The CDR3 has 16 residues. CDR3 region: CASSQSRQGLNTEAFF. CDR3 nucleotide sequence: TGCGCCAGCAGCCAATCGCGACAGGGCCTGAACACTGAAGCTTTCTTT.

This clone has a single count. This rearrangement joins TRBV28 to TRBJ1-1; D is perhaps TRBD1 (5 bases). With 6 bases removed from V and 3 bases from J, the gap between germline ends came to 11 bases. CDR3 length: 13 amino acids. Germline assignment: CDR1 MDHEN and CDR2 SYDVKM. In DNA, the CDR3 is TGTGCCAGCAGCGGGGGTGCCCACACTGAAGCTTTCTTT. Translating it yields CASSGGAHTEAFF.

The rearrangement uses TRBV7-2 and TRBJ2-1, with 11 nucleotides matching TRBD2. The ends lost 5 bases at V and 4 bases at J; junction bases unmatched: 4. This CDR3 contains 15 residues. CDR1 and CDR2 from the germline V gene are SGHTA and FQGNSA. The CDR3 reads CASSLLAGGYNEQFF. The CDR3 coding sequence is TGTGCCAGCAGCCTGCTAGCGGGGGGATACAATGAGCAGTTCTTC.

The DNA of the CDR3 is TGTGCCAGCAGATCCGGGACAGAGGTTCCCACCATATATTTT. This translates into CASRSGTEVPTIYF. J is TRBJ1-3 and V is TRBV6-5, with 7 bases aligning to TRBD1. The CDR3 loop spans 14 amino acids. J lost 9 bases, V lost 6 bases, and 11 bases had no gene match. CDR1 and CDR2 (germline): MNHEY, SVGAGI.

Concerning this clone itself: This sample includes further DNA sequences coding for the same CDR3. The V call is TRBV3-1 (or the pseudogene TRBV3-2), the J call TRBJ1-1; the D gene is possibly TRBD1 (6 bases). With 3 bases removed from V and 6 bases from J, the gap between germline ends came to 8 bases. Germline V CDR1 and CDR2: LGHDT, YNNKEL (reference sequence). CDR3 length: 12 amino acids. Here the CDR3 DNA reads TGTGCCAGCAGCCAGGGGGCTGCTGAAGCTTTCTTT. It is translated as CASSQGAAEAFF.

The chain has TRBV11-2 and TRBJ1-6; 9 nucleotides line up with TRBD1. This CDR3 contains 15 residues. Germline assignment: CDR1 SGHAT and CDR2 FQNNGV. V dropped 5 bases and J dropped 9; count of bases not matched to a gene: 8. CDR3 protein: CASSQRTGAGSPLHF. As DNA, the CDR3 is TGTGCCAGCAGCCAAAGGACAGGGGCTGGTTCACCCCTCCACTTT.

The gene calls are TRBV19 and TRBJ2-7; D gene ambiguous. V lost 5 bases to trimming and J lost 3 bases, with 8 bases between them. Germline CDR1 is LNHDA and CDR2 is SQIVND (reference sequence). The CDR3 consists of 12 residues. The CDR3 bases are TGTGCCAGTAGTCCCACCGGCTACGAGCAGTACTTC. Protein: CASSPTGYEQYF.

Only a few counts were recorded for this clone. The chain combines TRBV4-1 with TRBJ1-2, with D tentatively TRBD1 (6 bases). V was cut by 1 base and J by 8 bases, with 14 bases left in between. This CDR3 comprises 14 residues. CDR1 and CDR2 from the germline V gene are MGHRA and YSYEKL. In DNA, the CDR3 is TGCGCCAGCAGCCAAGGTGCAGGGGCAGGAGGCTACACCTTC. Protein sequence: CASSQGAGAGGYTF.

The rearrangement joins TRBV6-1 to TRBJ2-2, with D possibly being TRBD1 (6 bases). Germline-derived CDR1 and CDR2 are MNHNS and SASEGT. Trimming stripped 3 bases from V and 6 bases from J, with 14 bases between. The CDR3 sequence is 15 residues long. The CDR3 DNA reads as TGTGCCAGCAGTGATGATCCCAGGGGCGCCGGGGAGCTGTTTTTT. Its protein is CASSDDPRGAGELFF.

The V gene is TRBV7-2, the J gene TRBJ1-2, with D possibly being TRBD1 (5 bases). Germline V gene lookup returns CDR1 SGHTA and CDR2 FQGNSA. Trimming took off 2 bases at V and 7 bases at J, with 11 bases between the two ends. This CDR3 has 13 amino acids. The CDR3 reads CASSLYSGAGYTF. The CDR3 DNA sequence: TGTGCCAGCAGCTTATACAGTGGGGCTGGCTACACCTTC.

The chain is built from TRBV6-1 and TRBJ1-2; maybe TRBD1 (5 bases). Germline assignment: CDR1 MNHNS and CDR2 SASEGT. There are 15 residues in the CDR3. Trimming cost V 2 bases and J 6 bases, with 16 bases left between them. The CDR3 region has the DNA TGTGCCAGCAGTGAATCAAGAAATGCAGGGCATGGCTACACCTTC. Protein: CASSESRNAGHGYTF.

This rearrangement joins TRBV5-1 to TRBJ1-1, with D possibly matching TRBD1 (6 bases). CDR3 length equals 16 residues. Germline assignment: CDR1 SGHRS and CDR2 YFSETQ. The V and J ends lost 2 bases and 1 base respectively, with 15 bases between them. Written as DNA, the CDR3 is TGCGCCAGCAGCTTCCGTCAGGGACAACGGAACACTGAAGCTTTCTTT. This sequence encodes CASSFRQGQRNTEAFF.

The chain joins TRBV28 to TRBJ2-1; 12 nucleotides match TRBD2. Germline CDR1 is MDHEN and CDR2 is SYDVKM. The CDR3 contains 15 residues. The J segment lost 7 bases and the V segment lost 2 bases, leaving 3 bases of the junction unmatched. CDR3 DNA sequence: TGTGCCAGCAGTTTACCACTAGCGGGAGGAAATGAGCAGTTCTTC. Protein product: CASSLPLAGGNEQFF.

This sequence joins TRBV30 and TRBJ1-5, with D maybe TRBD1 (6 bases). The CDR3 sequence is 15 residues long. Germline CDR1 GTSNPN, CDR2 SVGIG (reference sequence). Trimming removed 2 bases at V and 2 bases at J, with 13 bases between. This CDR3 is CAWSFRGAGNQPQHF. The CDR3 DNA reads as TGTGCCTGGAGTTTCAGGGGAGCTGGCAATCAGCCCCAGCATTTT.

This chain uses TRBV6-5 with TRBJ1-3; 7 bases match TRBD1. This CDR3 region has 14 residues. J was trimmed by 3 bases and V by 6 bases; bases with no gene match: 5. Germline lookup yields CDR1 MNHEY and CDR2 SVGAGI. CDR3 coding DNA: TGTGCCAGCAGCCCCCCAGGGGGTGGAAACACCATATATTTT. Encoded protein: CASSPPGGGNTIYF.

V and J are TRBV3-1 (or the pseudogene TRBV3-2) and TRBJ2-5; TRBD2 matches 10 bases. The CDR3 covers 16 residues. V was pared by 0 bases and J by 5 bases, with 6 bases of the junction left unmatched. Germline V CDR1 and CDR2: LGHDT, YNNKEL (reference sequence). DNA for the CDR3: TGTGCCAGCAGCCAAGATAGTGGAGCGGGGGGGGAGACCCAGTACTTC. This translates into CASSQDSGAGGETQYF.

This rearrangement joins TRBV7-3 to TRBJ2-1; 11 bases fit TRBD2. Unmatched junction bases numbered 5, after V lost 1 base and J lost 12 bases. Germline CDR1 and CDR2: SGHTA and FQGTGA. This CDR3 spans 14 amino acids. CDR3 nucleotide sequence: TGTGCCAGCAGCTTAAGTGGGCTAGCGGGAGGGCAGTTCTTC. Translated: CASSLSGLAGGQFF.

The V call is TRBV6-5, the J call TRBJ2-3; 8 bases are a match to TRBD2. This CDR3 is 15 amino acids long. The V gene's germline CDR1 is MNHEY and CDR2 SVGAGI. V shed 5 bases and J 1 base; nucleotides not matched to a gene: 5. The CDR3 loop is CASSPRAGGTDTQYF. The CDR3 region has the DNA TGTGCCAGCAGTCCAAGAGCGGGAGGCACAGATACGCAGTATTTT.

DNA of the CDR3: TGCGCCAGCACCAGAGCCGGGACTAGCGGGACCTCCTACAATGAGCAGTTCTTC. This sequence encodes CASTRAGTSGTSYNEQFF. This sequence joins TRBV5-1 and TRBJ2-1, with TRBD2 matching 13 bases. V gave up 6 bases and J gave up 0 bases; unmatched junction bases: 9. Germline CDR1 reads SGHRS; CDR2 reads YFSETQ. CDR3 length: 18 amino acids.

This clone came up once. J is TRBJ1-1 and V is TRBV5-1; D might be TRBD1 (6 bases). The CDR3 runs 15 residues. From germline, CDR1 is SGHRS and CDR2 YFSETQ. With 0 bases removed from V and 3 bases from J, the gap between germline ends came to 12 bases. In DNA, the CDR3 is TGCGCCAGCAGCTTGGGAACAGGGAAGGACACTGAAGCTTTCTTT. Translating gives CASSLGTGKDTEAFF.